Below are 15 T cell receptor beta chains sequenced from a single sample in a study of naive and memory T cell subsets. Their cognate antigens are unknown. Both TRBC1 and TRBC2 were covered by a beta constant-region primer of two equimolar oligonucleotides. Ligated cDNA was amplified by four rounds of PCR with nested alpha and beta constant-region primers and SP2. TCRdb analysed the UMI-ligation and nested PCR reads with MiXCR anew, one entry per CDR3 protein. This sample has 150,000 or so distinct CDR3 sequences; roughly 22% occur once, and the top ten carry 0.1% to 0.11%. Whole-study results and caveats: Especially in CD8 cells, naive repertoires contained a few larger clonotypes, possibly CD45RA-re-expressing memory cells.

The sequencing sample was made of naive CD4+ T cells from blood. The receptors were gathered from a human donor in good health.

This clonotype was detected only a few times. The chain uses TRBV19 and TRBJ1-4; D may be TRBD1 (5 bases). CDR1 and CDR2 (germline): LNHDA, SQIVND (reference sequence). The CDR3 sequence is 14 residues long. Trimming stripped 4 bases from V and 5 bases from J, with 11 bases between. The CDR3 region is CASSKGILNEKLFF. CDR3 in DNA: TGTGCCAGTAGTAAGGGGATACTGAATGAAAAACTGTTTTTT.

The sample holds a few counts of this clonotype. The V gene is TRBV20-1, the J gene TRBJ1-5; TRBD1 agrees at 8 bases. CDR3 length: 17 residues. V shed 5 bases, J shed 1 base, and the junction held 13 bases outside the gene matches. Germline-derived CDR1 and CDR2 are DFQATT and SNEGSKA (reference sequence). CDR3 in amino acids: CSAGQGQGSWSNQPQHF. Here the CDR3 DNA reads TGCAGTGCTGGCCAAGGACAGGGAAGTTGGAGCAATCAGCCCCAGCATTTT.

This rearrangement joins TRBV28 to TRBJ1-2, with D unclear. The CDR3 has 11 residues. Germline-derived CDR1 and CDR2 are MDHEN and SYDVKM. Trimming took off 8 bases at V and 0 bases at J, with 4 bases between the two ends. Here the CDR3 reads CASGPNYGYTF. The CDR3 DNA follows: TGTGCCAGCGGCCCTAACTATGGCTACACCTTC.

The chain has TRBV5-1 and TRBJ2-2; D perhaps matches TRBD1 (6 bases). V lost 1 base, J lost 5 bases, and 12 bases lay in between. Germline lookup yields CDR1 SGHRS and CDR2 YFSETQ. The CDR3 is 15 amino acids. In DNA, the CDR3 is TGCGCCAGCAGCTTGATTGGACAGCTAACCGGGGAGCTGTTTTTT. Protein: CASSLIGQLTGELFF.

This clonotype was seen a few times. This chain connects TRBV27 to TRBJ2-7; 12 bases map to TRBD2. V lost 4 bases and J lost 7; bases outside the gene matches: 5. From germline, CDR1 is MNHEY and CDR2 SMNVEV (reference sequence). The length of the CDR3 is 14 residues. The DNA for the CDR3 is TGTGCCAGCAGTTCTCTAGCGGGAGGGAGGGAGCAGTACTTC. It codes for CASSSLAGGREQYF.

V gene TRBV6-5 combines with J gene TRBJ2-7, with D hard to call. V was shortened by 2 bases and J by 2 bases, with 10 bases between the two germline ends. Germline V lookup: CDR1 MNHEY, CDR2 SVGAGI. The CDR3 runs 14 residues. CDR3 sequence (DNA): TGTGCCAGCAGTTACGGTGACCTTACCTACGAGCAGTACTTC. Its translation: CASSYGDLTYEQYF.

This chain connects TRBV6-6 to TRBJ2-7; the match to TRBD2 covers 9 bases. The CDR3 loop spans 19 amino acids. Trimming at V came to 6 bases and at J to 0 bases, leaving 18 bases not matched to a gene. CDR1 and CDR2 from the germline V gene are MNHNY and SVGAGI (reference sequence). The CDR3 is CASSSRTPGSGRSSYEQYF. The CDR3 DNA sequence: TGTGCCAGCAGCTCACGCACCCCAGGGAGCGGGAGGAGCTCCTACGAGCAGTACTTC.

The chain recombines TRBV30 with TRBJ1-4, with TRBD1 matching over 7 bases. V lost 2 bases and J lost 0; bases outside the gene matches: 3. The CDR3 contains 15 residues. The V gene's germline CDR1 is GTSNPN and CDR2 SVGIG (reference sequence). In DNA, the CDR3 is TGTGCCTGGAGTCCCGACAGGGCAACTAATGAAAAACTGTTTTTT. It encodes CAWSPDRATNEKLFF.

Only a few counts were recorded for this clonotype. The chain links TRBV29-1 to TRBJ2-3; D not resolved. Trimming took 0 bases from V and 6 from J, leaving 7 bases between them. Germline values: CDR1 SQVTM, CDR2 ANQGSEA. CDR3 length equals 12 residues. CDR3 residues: CSVEDRPDTQYF. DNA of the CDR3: TGCAGCGTTGAAGATCGCCCGGATACGCAGTATTTT.

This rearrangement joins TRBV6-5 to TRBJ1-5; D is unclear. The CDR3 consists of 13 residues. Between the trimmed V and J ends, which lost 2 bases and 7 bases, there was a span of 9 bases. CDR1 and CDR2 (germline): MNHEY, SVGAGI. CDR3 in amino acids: CASSYSLVQPQHF. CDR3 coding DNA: TGTGCCAGCAGTTACAGTCTAGTACAGCCCCAGCATTTT.

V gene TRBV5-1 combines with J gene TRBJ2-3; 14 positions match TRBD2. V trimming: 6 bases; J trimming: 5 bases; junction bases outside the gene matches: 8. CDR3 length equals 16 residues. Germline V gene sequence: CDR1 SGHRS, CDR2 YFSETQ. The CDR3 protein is CASTAGGLAGVDTQYF. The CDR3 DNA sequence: TGCGCCAGCACGGCGGGGGGACTAGCGGGAGTAGATACGCAGTATTTT. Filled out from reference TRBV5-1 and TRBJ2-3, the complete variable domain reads KAGVTQTPRYLIKTRGQQVTLSCSPISGHRSVSWYQQTPGQGLQFLFEYFSETQRNKGNFPGRFSGRQFSNSRSEMNVSTLELGDSALYLCASTAGGLAGVDTQYFGPGTRLTVL.

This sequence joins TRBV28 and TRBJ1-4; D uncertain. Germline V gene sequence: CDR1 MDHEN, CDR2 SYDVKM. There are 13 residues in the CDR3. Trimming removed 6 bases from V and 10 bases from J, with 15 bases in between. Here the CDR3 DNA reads TGTGCCAGCAGGACTGAATTACGGGGAAAACTGTTTTTT. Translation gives CASRTELRGKLFF.

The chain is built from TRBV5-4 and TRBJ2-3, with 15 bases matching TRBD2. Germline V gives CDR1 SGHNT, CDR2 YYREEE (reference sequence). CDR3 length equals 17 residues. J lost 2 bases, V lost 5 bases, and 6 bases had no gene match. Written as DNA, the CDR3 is TGTGCCAGCAGAACTGGACTAGCGGGAGGGGACACAGATACGCAGTATTTT. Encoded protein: CASRTGLAGGDTDTQYF.

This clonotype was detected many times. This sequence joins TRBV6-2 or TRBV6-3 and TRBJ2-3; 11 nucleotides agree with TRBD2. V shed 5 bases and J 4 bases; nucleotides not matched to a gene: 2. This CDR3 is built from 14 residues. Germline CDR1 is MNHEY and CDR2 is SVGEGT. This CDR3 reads CASSLAGGPDTQYF. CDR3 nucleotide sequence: TGTGCCAGCAGTCTAGCGGGAGGTCCAGATACGCAGTATTTT.

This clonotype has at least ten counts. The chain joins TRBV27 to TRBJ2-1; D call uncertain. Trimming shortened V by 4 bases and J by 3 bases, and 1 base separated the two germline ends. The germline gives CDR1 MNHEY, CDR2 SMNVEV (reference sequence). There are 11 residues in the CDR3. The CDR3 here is CASSYYNEQFF. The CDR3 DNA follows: TGTGCCAGCAGTTACTACAATGAGCAGTTCTTC.